These 2 T cell receptor beta chains were all obtained from the same sample, sequenced in a study of blood T cell repertoires in COVID-19. TCRdb keeps only in-frame clones here, not all; method: immunoSEQ multiplex PCR. The sample holds about 440,000 clones; 80% to 90% are singletons and the top ten take 4.3%. Sequences were obtained from peripheral blood. Receptors originate from a woman aged 25 to 39 with acute or convalescent COVID-19.

With respect to this clone: Other DNA sequences in this sample translate to the same CDR3. The V call is TRBV5-1, the J call TRBJ2-3; no clear D gene. V was trimmed by 0 bases and J by 0 bases, leaving 8 bases between them. Per germline, CDR1 SGHRS and CDR2 YFSETQ. This CDR3 is built from 15 residues. DNA of the CDR3: TGCGCCAGCAGCTTGGGTCTCACTAGCACAGATACGCAGTATTTT. This sequence encodes CASSLGLTSTDTQYF.

The chain couples TRBV11-1 to TRBJ2-6; D remains ambiguous. This CDR3 is 12 amino acids long. CDR1 is SGHAT and CDR2 is FQDESV in the germline V gene (reference sequence). The ends were cut back, 5 bases at V and 15 bases at J, with 14 bases in the middle. The CDR3 reads CASSPFSVPLTF. CDR3 DNA: TGTGCCAGCAGCCCTTTCTCTGTTCCCCTGACTTTC.